Presented here are 13 T cell receptor beta chains from one specimen sequenced in a study of Ad26.COV2.S vaccination and SARS-CoV-2 variants. Treatment denoted: 15 to 20 received Ad26.COV2.S at low or high dose, single or two shots; roughly 5 received placebo; per-sample allocation not given. At day 63 after the first vaccine or placebo injection, samples were drawn. Sequencing used immunoSEQ multiplex PCR; TCRdb keeps in-frame clones, though not all of them. The sample carries about 350,000 clones, around 88% recorded once. The input for sequencing was peripheral blood, taken in a trial of Ad26.COV2.S vaccine versus placebo. Every receptor here comes from a person aged 18-60 years who received the Ad26.COV2.S COVID-19 vaccine or a placebo.

V is TRBV19 and J is TRBJ2-7; 7 bases fit TRBD2. This CDR3 contains 14 residues. V was clipped by 1 base and J by 4 bases; unmatched bases: 4. Germline CDR1 LNHDA, CDR2 SQIVND (reference sequence). CDR3 sequence reads: CASSIAGGSYEQYF. In nucleotides, the CDR3 is TGTGCCAGTAGTATAGCGGGAGGTTCTTACGAGCAGTACTTC.

J is TRBJ1-5 and V is TRBV19; 9 nucleotides match TRBD1. The V gene's germline CDR1 is LNHDA and CDR2 SQIVND (reference sequence). This CDR3 spans 14 amino acids. Trimming removed 9 bases from V and 7 bases from J; junction bases left unmatched: 10. The CDR3 region has the DNA TGTGCCAGCAAAACGACAGGGGGAGGACAGCCCCAGCATTTT. Protein: CASKTTGGGQPQHF.

This chain joins TRBV28 and TRBJ2-7, with TRBD1 identical over 8 bases. The CDR3 covers 14 residues. The V gene's germline CDR1 is MDHEN and CDR2 SYDVKM. Trimming removed 5 bases from V and 2 bases from J; junction bases left unmatched: 5. The CDR3 region has the DNA TGTGCCAGCAGTCCAGGGGGCCCGACCTACGAGCAGTACTTC. Protein product: CASSPGGPTYEQYF. The variable domain in full, completed from reference TRBV28 and TRBJ2-7, reads DVKVTQSSRYLVKRTGEKVFLECVQDMDHENMFWYRQDPGLGLRLIYFSYDVKMKEKGDIPEGYSVSREKKERFSLILESASTNQTSMYLCASSPGGPTYEQYFGPGTRLTVT.

This clone was detected only once. The genes are TRBV9 and TRBJ2-1, with TRBD1 as a possible D gene (5 bases). V dropped 1 base and J dropped 5 bases, with 13 bases sitting between them. Germline values: CDR1 SGDLS, CDR2 YYNGEE. The CDR3 consists of 15 residues. CDR3 nucleotides: TGTGCCAGCAGCGTAATGGCAGGGCGCGACAATGAGCAGTTCTTC. Translating gives CASSVMAGRDNEQFF.

The chain uses TRBV28 and TRBJ2-2; D possibly matches TRBD1 or TRBD2 (6 bases each). V lost 3 bases and J lost 6, with 20 bases in between. The CDR3 is made up of 17 amino acids. The germline V gene encodes CDR1 MDHEN and CDR2 SYDVKM. The CDR3 is CASSFGGALVGAGELFF. For the CDR3, the DNA is TGTGCCAGCAGTTTCGGGGGCGCCCTGGTTGGGGCCGGGGAGCTGTTTTTT.

This clone was counted once. The V and J genes are TRBV11-3 and TRBJ2-1, with D uncertain. Germline assignment: CDR1 SGHNT and CDR2 YENEEA. Trimming took off 5 bases at V and 6 bases at J, with 8 bases between the two ends. The CDR3 extends over 12 amino acids. The CDR3 DNA reads as TGTGCCAGCAGCGGGTGGGGCAATGAGCAGTTCTTC. Its protein is CASSGWGNEQFF.

In this sample, this clone turned up a few times. The gene calls are TRBV7-9 and TRBJ2-7, with D perhaps matching TRBD2 (6 bases). Germline values: CDR1 SEHNR, CDR2 FQNEAQ (reference sequence). The V end lost 5 bases, the J end lost 5 bases, and 22 bases lay between the germline ends. The CDR3 is made up of 16 amino acids. The CDR3 loop reads CASSTLFNGRGDEQYF. CDR3 sequence (DNA): TGTGCCAGCAGCACTTTGTTTAACGGGAGAGGCGACGAGCAGTACTTC.

The chain joins TRBV4-3 to TRBJ1-2; D gene unclear. Germline lookup yields CDR1 LGHNA and CDR2 YSLEER. The CDR3 has 15 residues. V lost 0 bases to trimming and J lost 2 bases, with 10 bases between them. The CDR3 loop reads CASSQESGVNYGYTF. The CDR3 DNA sequence: TGCGCCAGCAGCCAAGAGTCGGGAGTAAACTATGGCTACACCTTC.

The J gene is TRBJ2-5, the V gene TRBV28, with 11 bases lining up with TRBD1. J gave up 7 bases and V 4 bases, and 5 bases lay outside the gene matches. Germline V gene data show CDR1 as MDHEN and CDR2 as SYDVKM. This CDR3 has 14 amino acids. The CDR3 sequence is CASSYGDRGGTQYF. The CDR3 DNA reads TGTGCCAGCAGTTATGGGGACAGGGGGGGGACCCAGTACTTC.

CDR3 DNA sequence: TGTGCCAGTAGTCCCCGAGACAGACCCAACTATGGCTACACCTTC. Amino acids: CASSPRDRPNYGYTF. The chain carries TRBV19 and TRBJ1-2, with D perhaps matching TRBD1 (5 bases). Between the trimmed V and J ends, which lost 5 bases and 2 bases, there was a span of 15 bases. This CDR3 contains 15 residues. Germline lookup yields CDR1 LNHDA and CDR2 SQIVND (reference sequence).

The V call is TRBV7-8, the J call TRBJ2-1, with D perhaps TRBD2 (6 bases). Germline CDR1 SGHVS, CDR2 FQNEAQ. With 1 base removed from V and 5 bases from J, the gap between germline ends came to 18 bases. The CDR3 length is 17 residues. The CDR3 is CASSLGLEKPQNNEQFF. The CDR3 region has the DNA TGTGCCAGCAGCTTAGGACTAGAGAAGCCTCAGAACAATGAGCAGTTCTTC.

The CDR3 DNA follows: TGTGCCAGCCACTCCGTTGACAGGGTTCACTATGGCTACACCTTC. As protein: CASHSVDRVHYGYTF. The chain couples TRBV6-5 to TRBJ1-2; TRBD1 aligns across 7 bases. The V gene's germline CDR1 is MNHEY and CDR2 SVGAGI. This CDR3 is 15 amino acids long. V lost 8 bases and J lost 3; bases outside the gene matches: 12.

The rearrangement joins TRBV4-2 to TRBJ2-1; 14 bases align to TRBD2. The J segment lost 8 bases and the V segment lost 0 bases, leaving 12 bases of the junction unmatched. The CDR3 is made up of 19 amino acids. Germline V lookup: CDR1 LGHNA, CDR2 YNFKEQ. The CDR3 here is CASSQDRRKGLAGVDEQFF. In DNA, the CDR3 is TGTGCCAGCAGCCAAGATAGGCGAAAGGGACTAGCGGGAGTCGATGAGCAGTTCTTC.